This T cell receptor beta chain appears in the sequencing data of a study of cytomegalovirus exposure and HLA in healthy donors. Overall study context: Genetic ancestry analysis placed over 65% of the 410 or so donors that were genotyped in the Caucasian-associated cluster. Study results and caveats: When a later analysis was performed, an Asian-associated ancestry cluster reportedly had fewer N-insertions than the approximately 680-donor mean. Immune exposure information available was restricted to CMV serostatus.

The CDR3 has 15 residues. Trimming cost V 7 bases and J 0 bases; bases outside gene matches: 4. From germline, CDR1 is SNHLY and CDR2 FYNNEI. Worth noting for this clone: Its matching antigen is unknown.

The PCR was carried out with 60 Vbeta primers and 13 Jbeta primers. Sequencing was performed with immunoSEQ multiplex PCR; in TCRdb, only in-frame clones are kept and a portion is missing. Its table records 65,000 to 90,000 clones. The clonotype was recovered from a man aged 35-49 years in good health and CMV-seronegative. This chain uses TRBV2 with TRBJ2-2; 8 bases agree with TRBD1. The sample comprised PBMCs. Here the CDR3 DNA reads TGTGCCAGCATACGGACAGGGACGAACACCGGGGAGCTGTTTTTT. It specifies CASIRTGTNTGELFF.